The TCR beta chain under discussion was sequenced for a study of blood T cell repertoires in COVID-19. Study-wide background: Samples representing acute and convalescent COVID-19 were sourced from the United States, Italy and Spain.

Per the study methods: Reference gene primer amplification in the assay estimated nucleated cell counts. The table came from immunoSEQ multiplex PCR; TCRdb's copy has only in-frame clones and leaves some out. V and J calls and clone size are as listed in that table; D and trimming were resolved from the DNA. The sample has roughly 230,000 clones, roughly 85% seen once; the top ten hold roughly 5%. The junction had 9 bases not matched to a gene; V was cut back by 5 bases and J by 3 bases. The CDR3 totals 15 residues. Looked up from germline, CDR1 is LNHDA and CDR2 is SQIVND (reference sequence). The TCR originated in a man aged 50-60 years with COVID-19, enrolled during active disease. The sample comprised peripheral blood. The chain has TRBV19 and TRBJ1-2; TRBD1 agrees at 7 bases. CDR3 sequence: CASSHQTGLDYGYTF. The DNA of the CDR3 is TGTGCCAGTAGTCACCAGACAGGGCTGGACTATGGCTACACCTTC.